Sequencing of this T cell receptor (beta chain) was carried out in a study of CD8 T cells in Susac syndrome. In its sample, this clonotype was seen once. After extraction with the RNeasy kit, 0.5 to 1 ug of the RNA was reverse transcribed using random hexamers. TCRdb re-analysed the immunoSEQ multiplex PCR reads in MiXCR, keeping a single row per CDR3 protein. The data hold 100,000 to 150,000 distinct CDR3 sequences, with around 94% observed a single time. The junction had 12 bases not matched to a gene; V was cut back by 5 bases and J by 3 bases. The CDR3 has 16 amino acids. In blood CD8+ and CD4+ T cells, TCR beta underwent sequencing. All included Susac syndrome patients satisfied recently defined diagnostic criteria for definite or probable disease. TEMRA cells were FACS-enriched, unlike CD8+ and CD4+ T cells, which were negatively isolated.

The TCR comes from a human donor with Susac syndrome. Sequences were obtained from CD8+ T cells from PBMCs. The chain uses TRBV12-3 or TRBV12-4 and TRBJ2-7; TRBD1 matches 8 bases. CDR3 DNA sequence: TGTGCCAGCAGTCCCTACGGGGGACAGGCAATCTACGAGCAGTACTTC. Translating gives CASSPYGGQAIYEQYF.